The entry that follows covers one T cell receptor beta chain sequence. Its antigen remains unknown. Chemo-refractory metastatic non-small-cell lung cancer patients received focal radiation with ipilimumab CTLA-4 blockade. The sample is drawn from a study of radiotherapy plus CTLA-4 blockade in lung cancer. Study at large: Among all patients, approximately 17% showed objective responses, while roughly 28% had disease control. The study's findings and limits: Alongside interferon-beta, early blood T cell clone dynamics were reportedly the best predictor of response. Among blood TCR repertoires after radiotherapy plus ipilimumab, tumor-derived clones expanded.

Profiled with immunoSEQ multiplex PCR; TCRdb holds only in-frame clones, not every one. The table lists more than 95,000 clones, around 79% of them singletons, with about 3% in the top ten. Germline CDR1 is SNHLY and CDR2 is FYNNEI. CDR3 length: 13 amino acids. With 6 bases removed from V and 5 bases from J, the gap between germline ends came to 13 bases. The material sequenced was peripheral blood, taken from a patient treated with radiotherapy plus ipilimumab. The gene calls are TRBV2 and TRBJ1-2; D uncertain. The TCR comes from a human donor with non-small cell lung cancer who had a partial response to radiotherapy plus ipilimumab. Some clones in this sample may be carry-over from other donors' samples. CDR3 nucleotide sequence: TGTGCCAGCAGAGATCATAGCCCTTATGGCTACACCTTC. As protein: CASRDHSPYGYTF.